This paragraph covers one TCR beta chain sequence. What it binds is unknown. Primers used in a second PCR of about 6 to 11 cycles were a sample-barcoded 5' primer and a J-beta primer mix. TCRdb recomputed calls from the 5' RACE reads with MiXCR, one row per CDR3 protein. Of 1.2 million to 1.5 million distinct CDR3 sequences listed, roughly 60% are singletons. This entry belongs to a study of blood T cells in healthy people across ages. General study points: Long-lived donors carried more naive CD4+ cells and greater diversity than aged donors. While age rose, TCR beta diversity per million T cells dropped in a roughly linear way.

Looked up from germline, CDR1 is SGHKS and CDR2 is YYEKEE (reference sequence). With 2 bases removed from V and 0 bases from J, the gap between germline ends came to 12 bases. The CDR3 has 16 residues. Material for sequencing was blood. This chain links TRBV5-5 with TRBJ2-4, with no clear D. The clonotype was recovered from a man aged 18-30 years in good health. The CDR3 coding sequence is TGTGCCAGCAGCTTTATGGCAGTCAGAGCCAAAAACATTCAGTACTTC. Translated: CASSFMAVRAKNIQYF.